This T cell receptor (beta chain) was sequenced in a study of T cell repertoires in cytomegalovirus infection. This clonotype was recorded at least ten times. TCRdb re-derived calls from the reads in MiXCR, one entry per CDR3 protein. The sample holds about 400,000 distinct CDR3 sequences; about a sixth are singletons and the top ten take 8.7%. The CDR3 contains 19 residues. The ends lost 1 base at V and 7 bases at J; junction bases unmatched: 15. Germline V gene sequence: CDR1 SGHVS, CDR2 FQNEAQ. Sequenced sample: PBMCs. The chain recombines TRBV7-8 with TRBJ1-6; TRBD1 matches at 8 bases. The clonotype originates from a human donor in good health (CMV status not recorded). Some clones in this sample may be carry-over from other donors' samples. The CDR3 here is CASSLGSTGGRGYNSPLHF. For the CDR3, the DNA is TGTGCCAGCAGCTTAGGCTCAACAGGGGGTCGAGGTTACAATTCACCCCTCCACTTT.